One TCR beta chain is described in this entry. Only in-frame clones appear in the TCRdb table, and some are missing; sequencing was by immunoSEQ multiplex PCR. Here the sample spans approximately 150,000 clones, roughly 89% being singletons. This record comes from a study of cytomegalovirus exposure and HLA in healthy donors. CDR1 and CDR2 from the germline V gene are SGHTA and FQGNSA. This CDR3 is built from 13 residues. Trimming pared 1 base from V and 5 bases from J, leaving 8 bases between. V and J are TRBV7-2 and TRBJ2-5, with D unclear. This clonotype originated in a woman under 30 in good health and CMV-seropositive. Sequenced material: PBMCs. In nucleotides, the CDR3 is TGTGCCAGCAGCTTAGGGGCTGGGGAGACCCAGTACTTC. The encoded protein is CASSLGAGETQYF.